The 20 T cell receptor beta chains in this list originate from one sample, sequenced in a study of cytomegalovirus exposure and HLA in healthy donors. 13 Jbeta primers and 60 Vbeta primers were used for the PCR. Using immunoSEQ multiplex PCR, the repertoire was profiled, and TCRdb retains in-frame clones only, with some absent. The sample holds 150,000 or so clones, roughly 77% seen once. Sequences were obtained from PBMCs. The receptor set was obtained from a woman in her fifties or sixties in good health and CMV-seropositive.

The V and J genes are TRBV18 and TRBJ2-3; 7 bases are a match to TRBD1. Germline V CDR1 and CDR2: KGHSH, LQKENI. The ends lost 6 bases at V and 10 bases at J; junction bases unmatched: 4. The CDR3 consists of 11 residues. The CDR3 DNA reads as TGTGCCAGCTCCCCCACAGGGGCGCAGTATTTT. This translates into CASSPTGAQYF.

This clone has more than one count but fewer than ten. The gene calls are TRBV27 and TRBJ1-5; D is possibly TRBD1 (6 bases). Trimming left V 10 bases short and J 4 bases short, with 20 bases between. Per germline, CDR1 MNHEY and CDR2 SMNVEV (reference sequence). The CDR3 totals 15 residues. The CDR3 spells CATLPSGVTNQPQHF. In nucleotides, the CDR3 is TGTGCCACCCTACCTTCAGGGGTCACTAATCAGCCCCAGCATTTT.

The V gene is TRBV19, the J gene TRBJ2-7, with 7 bases that match TRBD1. This CDR3 has 13 residues. CDR1 is LNHDA and CDR2 is SQIVND in the germline V gene (reference sequence). Unmatched junction bases numbered 5, after V lost 3 bases and J lost 6 bases. CDR3 amino acids: CASSIDRVGEQYF. As DNA, the CDR3 is TGTGCCAGTAGTATCGACAGGGTGGGCGAGCAGTACTTC.

The rearrangement joins TRBV5-1 to TRBJ2-2, with a possible D match to TRBD2 (5 bases). This CDR3 comprises 15 residues. With 0 bases removed from V and 0 bases from J, the gap between germline ends came to 6 bases. Germline V lookup: CDR1 SGHRS, CDR2 YFSETQ. In DNA, the CDR3 is TGCGCCAGCAGCTTGGCGGGAACGAACACCGGGGAGCTGTTTTTT. It codes for CASSLAGTNTGELFF.

The chain has TRBV20-1 and TRBJ1-2; D might be TRBD1 (5 bases). The V gene's germline CDR1 is DFQATT and CDR2 SNEGSKA (reference sequence). This CDR3 has 11 residues. Trimming removed 4 bases from V and 8 bases from J, with 11 bases in between. The CDR3 here is CSAISRGGYTF. The CDR3 DNA is TGCAGTGCTATATCCCGGGGGGGCTACACCTTC.

The chain combines TRBV7-9 with TRBJ1-5, with D perhaps matching TRBD1 (5 bases). CDR1 and CDR2 from the germline V gene are SEHNR and FQNEAQ (reference sequence). Between the trimmed V and J ends, which lost 5 bases and 1 base, there was a span of 18 bases. CDR3 length: 17 residues. CDR3 DNA sequence: TGTGCCAGCAGCCGCGGGACCGAGCCGTACAGCAATCAGCCCCAGCATTTT. This sequence encodes CASSRGTEPYSNQPQHF. The full variable domain, completed using reference TRBV7-9 and TRBJ1-5, is DTGVSQNPRHKITKRGQNVTFRCDPISEHNRLYWYRQTLGQGPEFLTYFQNEAQLEKSRLLSDRFSAERPKGSFSTLEIQRTEQGDSAMYLCASSRGTEPYSNQPQHFGDGTRLSIL.

This chain uses TRBV7-2 with TRBJ2-1; 10 bases agree with TRBD2. CDR1 and CDR2 (germline): SGHTA, FQGNSA. V lost 8 bases to trimming and J lost 4 bases; unmatched junction nucleotides: 2. The CDR3 contains 13 residues. The CDR3 loop reads CASQAGGYNEQFF. CDR3 bases: TGTGCCAGCCAAGCGGGAGGGTACAATGAGCAGTTCTTC.

V gene TRBV9 combines with J gene TRBJ1-2; D not resolved. Germline CDR1 SGDLS, CDR2 YYNGEE. This CDR3 contains 15 residues. V lost 6 bases, J lost 0 bases, and 15 bases lay in between. The chain's CDR3 is CASNTRSGANYGYTF. CDR3 bases: TGTGCCAGCAACACCCGGTCAGGCGCTAACTATGGCTACACCTTC.

The chain recombines TRBV2 with TRBJ2-1; the match to TRBD2 covers 10 bases. The CDR3 totals 14 residues. Germline CDR1 and CDR2: SNHLY and FYNNEI. V dropped 4 bases and J dropped 3; count of bases not matched to a gene: 0. The CDR3 reads CASSGLAGYNEQFF. CDR3 sequence (DNA): TGTGCCAGCAGTGGACTAGCGGGCTACAATGAGCAGTTCTTC.

This clone turned up a few times. The chain has TRBV2 and TRBJ1-1; 8 bases map to TRBD1. V lost 7 bases and J lost 0; bases outside the gene matches: 10. There are 16 residues in the CDR3. The V gene's germline CDR1 is SNHLY and CDR2 FYNNEI. The CDR3 here is CASTLSRGLLNTEAFF. As DNA, the CDR3 is TGTGCCAGCACCCTTTCCAGGGGGCTGCTGAACACTGAAGCTTTCTTT.

J is TRBJ2-5 and V is TRBV4-1, with a tentative D call TRBD2 (5 bases). This CDR3 is 17 amino acids long. Germline CDR1 reads MGHRA; CDR2 reads YSYEKL. Trimming stripped 0 bases from V and 4 bases from J, with 18 bases between. CDR3: CASSQEVPAGVRETQYF. The CDR3 DNA follows: TGCGCCAGCAGCCAAGAGGTCCCAGCCGGGGTGAGAGAGACCCAGTACTTC.

As for this clone: The junction shows a germline mismatch at one end, possibly a read error. Other DNA sequences from this sample encode an identical CDR3 as well. The gene calls are TRBV9 and TRBJ1-2; possibly TRBD1 for D (5 bases). Looked up from germline, CDR1 is SGDLS and CDR2 is YYNGEE. The length of the CDR3 is 13 residues. The CDR3 DNA reads TGTGCCAGCAGCTCCAGGGATAACTACGGCTACACCTTC. Residues: CASSSRDNYGYTF.

The chain couples TRBV7-2 to TRBJ1-2; D not resolved. CDR3 size: 15 residues. In germline, CDR1 is SGHTA, CDR2 FQGNSA. Trimming left V 3 bases short and J 0 bases short, with 11 bases between. CDR3 sequence: CASSFVTKPNYGYTF. In nucleotides, the CDR3 is TGTGCCAGCAGCTTCGTTACTAAACCTAACTATGGCTACACCTTC. Full variable domain (remainder filled in from reference TRBV7-2 and TRBJ1-2): GAGVSQSPSNKVTEKGKDVELRCDPISGHTALYWYRQSLGQGLEFLIYFQGNSAPDKSGLPSDRFSAERTGGSVSTLTIQRTQQEDSAVYLCASSFVTKPNYGYTFGSGTRLTVV.

This chain connects TRBV6-5 to TRBJ1-2, with 7 bases identical to TRBD1. Germline CDR1 reads MNHEY; CDR2 reads SVGAGI. Trimming took 2 bases from V and 4 from J; bases not matched to a gene: 7. The CDR3 consists of 15 residues. CDR3 coding DNA: TGTGCCAGCAGTTACCTCCGGGACAGCACCTATGGCTACACCTTC. Translated, it gives CASSYLRDSTYGYTF.

This chain uses TRBV6-8 with TRBJ2-7; 8 bases agree with TRBD1. The junction had 8 bases not matched to a gene; V was cut back by 6 bases and J by 1 base. Germline V lookup: CDR1 MNHGY, CDR2 SAAAGT. The length of the CDR3 is 15 residues. Here the CDR3 DNA reads TGTGCCAGCAGAAACCGGGACAGGCCGTCCTACGAGCAGTACTTC. This codes for CASRNRDRPSYEQYF.

This clone was seen a single time. J is TRBJ1-2 and V is TRBV27; 8 bases agree with TRBD1. The V segment lost 6 bases and the J segment 4 bases; nucleotides outside the gene matches: 1. This CDR3 region has 12 residues. Per the germline V gene, CDR1 is MNHEY and CDR2 is SMNVEV (reference sequence). The CDR3 DNA reads TGTGCCAGCAGACAGGGGGGCTATGGCTACACCTTC. This encodes CASRQGGYGYTF.

The rearrangement uses TRBV28 and TRBJ1-2; tentative D call: TRBD1 (6 bases). Trimming shortened V by 8 bases and J by 5 bases, and 18 bases separated the two germline ends. This CDR3 comprises 14 residues. Germline CDR1 reads MDHEN; CDR2 reads SYDVKM. The CDR3 here is CASGTRGFGYGYTF. CDR3 in DNA: TGTGCCAGCGGCACGAGGGGGTTCGGTTATGGCTACACCTTC.

The chain has TRBV18 and TRBJ2-1, with 8 bases that match TRBD2. Germline V CDR1 and CDR2: KGHSH, LQKENI. V trimming: 3 bases; J trimming: 4 bases; junction bases outside the gene matches: 8. This CDR3 spans 16 amino acids. CDR3: CASSPPSGRAYNEQFF. The CDR3 DNA reads TGTGCCAGCTCACCCCCTAGCGGGCGCGCTTACAATGAGCAGTTCTTC.

The chain couples TRBV7-8 to TRBJ1-5; 8 bases are shared with TRBD1. In germline, CDR1 is SGHVS, CDR2 FQNEAQ. The CDR3 loop spans 15 amino acids. The V segment lost 3 bases and the J segment 3 bases; nucleotides outside the gene matches: 4. The CDR3 DNA reads as TGTGCCAGCAGCTTCACAGGGGGTTACAATCAGCCCCAGCATTTT. It yields the protein CASSFTGGYNQPQHF.

This chain connects TRBV27 to TRBJ2-5; tentative D call: TRBD2 (6 bases). Looked up from germline, CDR1 is MNHEY and CDR2 is SMNVEV (reference sequence). Trimming shortened V by 6 bases and J by 3 bases, and 17 bases separated the two germline ends. This CDR3 contains 15 residues. The CDR3 loop reads CASSKGAGLEETQYF. In nucleotides, the CDR3 is TGTGCCAGCAGCAAAGGCGCGGGGCTAGAAGAGACCCAGTACTTC.